This note documents a single TCR beta chain sequence. The antigen is not known. The data derive from a study of cytomegalovirus exposure and HLA in healthy donors. Points from the study as a whole: Indistinguishability led to the exclusion of some V segments, TRBV6-2 and TRBV6-3 included. Sequencing likely caused a cluster of highly shared sequence variants. Roughly uniform sequencing depth across donors was assumed, possibly incorrectly.

PCR employed 60 Vbeta and 13 Jbeta primers. The assay was immunoSEQ multiplex PCR, and TCRdb's table has in-frame clones only and misses some. The sample contains tens of thousands of clones, more than 70% of which appear only once. Trimming took 8 bases from V and 5 from J; bases not matched to a gene: 3. Germline V gene lookup returns CDR1 MNHEY and CDR2 SMNVEV (reference sequence). This CDR3 is built from 12 residues. Sequenced material: PBMCs. The chain links TRBV27 to TRBJ2-7, with TRBD1 matching 10 bases. This TCR came from a male donor in good health and CMV-seropositive. The CDR3 loop is CASGTGVHEQYF. The CDR3 DNA is TGTGCCAGCGGGACAGGGGTCCACGAGCAGTACTTC.